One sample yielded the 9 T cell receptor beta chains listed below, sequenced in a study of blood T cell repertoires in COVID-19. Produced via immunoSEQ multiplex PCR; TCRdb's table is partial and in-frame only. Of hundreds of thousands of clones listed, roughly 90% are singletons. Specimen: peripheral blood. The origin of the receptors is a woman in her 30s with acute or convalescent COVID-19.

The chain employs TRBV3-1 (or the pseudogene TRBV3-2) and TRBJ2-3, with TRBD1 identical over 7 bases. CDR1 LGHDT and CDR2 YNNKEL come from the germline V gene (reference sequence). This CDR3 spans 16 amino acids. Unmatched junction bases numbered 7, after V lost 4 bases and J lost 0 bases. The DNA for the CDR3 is TGTGCCAGCAGCCCGGACAGGCGAACTAGCACAGATACGCAGTATTTT. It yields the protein CASSPDRRTSTDTQYF.

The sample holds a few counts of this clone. Here the CDR3 reads CAILPQLNSRTGPSGNTIYF. Written as DNA, the CDR3 is TGTGCCATCCTCCCACAACTTAACTCAAGGACAGGGCCCTCTGGAAACACCATATATTTT. V gene TRBV10-3 combines with J gene TRBJ1-3; 8 nucleotides agree with TRBD1. V lost 8 bases and J lost 0; bases outside the gene matches: 21. The germline V gene has CDR1 ENHRY and CDR2 SYGVKD. This CDR3 region has 20 residues.

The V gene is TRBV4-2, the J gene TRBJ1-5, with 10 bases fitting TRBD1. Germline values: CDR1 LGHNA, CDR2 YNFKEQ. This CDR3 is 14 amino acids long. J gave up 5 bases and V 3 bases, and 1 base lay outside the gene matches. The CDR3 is CASSQDRGDQPQHF. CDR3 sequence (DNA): TGTGCCAGCAGCCAGGACAGGGGGGATCAGCCCCAGCATTTT.

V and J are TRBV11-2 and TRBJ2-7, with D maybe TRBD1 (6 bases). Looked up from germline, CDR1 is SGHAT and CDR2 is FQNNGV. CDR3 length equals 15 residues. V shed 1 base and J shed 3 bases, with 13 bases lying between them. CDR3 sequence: CASSLGTLGGYEQYF. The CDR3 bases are TGTGCCAGCAGCTTAGGTACATTAGGGGGCTACGAGCAGTACTTC.

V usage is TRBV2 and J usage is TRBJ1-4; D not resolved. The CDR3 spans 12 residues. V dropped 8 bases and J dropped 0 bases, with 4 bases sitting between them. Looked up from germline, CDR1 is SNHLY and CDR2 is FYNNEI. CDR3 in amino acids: CASLATNEKLFF. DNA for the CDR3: TGTGCCAGCCTCGCAACTAATGAAAAACTGTTTTTT.

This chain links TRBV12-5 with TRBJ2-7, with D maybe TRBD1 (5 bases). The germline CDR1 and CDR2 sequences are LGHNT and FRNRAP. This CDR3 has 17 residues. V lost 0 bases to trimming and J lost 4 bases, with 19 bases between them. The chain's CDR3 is CASGLVQEQFQPYEQYF. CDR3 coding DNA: TGTGCTAGTGGTTTGGTACAGGAACAGTTCCAACCTTACGAGCAGTACTTC. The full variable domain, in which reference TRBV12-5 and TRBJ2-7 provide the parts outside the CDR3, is DARVTQTPRHKVTEMGQEVTMRCQPILGHNTVFWYRQTMMQGLELLAYFRNRAPLDDSGMPKDRFSAEMPDATLATLKIQPSEPRDSAVYFCASGLVQEQFQPYEQYFGPGTRLTVT.

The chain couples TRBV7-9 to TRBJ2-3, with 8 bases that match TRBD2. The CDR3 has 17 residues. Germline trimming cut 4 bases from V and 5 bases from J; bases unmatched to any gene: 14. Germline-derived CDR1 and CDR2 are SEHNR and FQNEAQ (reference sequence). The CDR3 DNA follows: TGTGCCAGCAGCTCAAAACCGGGAGGGGGTATATTAGATACGCAGTATTTT. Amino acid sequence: CASSSKPGGGILDTQYF.

CDR3 nucleotide sequence: TGTGCCAGCAGCTTAGGACAGGGAAGCTCTGGAAACACCATATATTTT. Translation: CASSLGQGSSGNTIYF. The chain employs TRBV7-9 and TRBJ1-3; 7 nucleotides agree with TRBD1. The CDR3 has 16 amino acids. Per the germline V gene, CDR1 is SEHNR and CDR2 is FQNEAQ (reference sequence). Trimming at V came to 1 base and at J to 0 bases, leaving 3 bases not matched to a gene.

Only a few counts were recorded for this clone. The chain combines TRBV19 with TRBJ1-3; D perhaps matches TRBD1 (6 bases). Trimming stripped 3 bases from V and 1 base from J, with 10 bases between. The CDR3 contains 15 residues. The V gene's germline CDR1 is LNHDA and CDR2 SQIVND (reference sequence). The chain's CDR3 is CASSIPGTSGNTIYF. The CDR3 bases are TGTGCCAGTAGTATCCCCGGGACATCTGGAAACACCATATATTTT. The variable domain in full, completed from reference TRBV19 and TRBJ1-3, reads DGGITQSPKYLFRKEGQNVTLSCEQNLNHDAMYWYRQDPGQGLRLIYYSQIVNDFQKGDIAEGYSVSREKKESFPLTVTSAQKNPTAFYLCASSIPGTSGNTIYFGEGSWLTVV.